This record concerns one TCR beta chain sequence. This specimen belongs to a study of CD8 T cells in Susac syndrome. TCR beta from blood CD8+ and CD4+ T cells was sequenced. Negative isolation was applied to CD8+ and CD4+ T cells, and FACS enrichment was applied to TEMRA cells. V lost 3 bases, J lost 4 bases, and 12 bases lay in between. CDR1 DFQATT and CDR2 SNEGSKA come from the germline V gene (reference sequence). This CDR3 comprises 13 residues. RNA totalling roughly 0.45 to 1 ug underwent reverse transcription with random hexamers. The immunoSEQ assay covered 54 Vbeta and 13 Jbeta segments for CDR3. MiXCR, run by TCRdb on the immunoSEQ multiplex PCR reads, gives a single entry per CDR3 protein. The sample holds 180,000 or so distinct CDR3 sequences, around 94% seen once.

The V and J genes are TRBV20-1 and TRBJ1-1; maybe TRBD1 (5 bases). The source is a human donor in good health. The sample comprised CD4+ T cells from PBMCs. DNA of the CDR3: TGCAGTGCTAGCCGGGCAGGGCCCACTGAAGCTTTCTTT. Its translation is CSASRAGPTEAFF.